Below, 25 T cell receptor beta chains from the same sample are listed, as sequenced in a study of blood T cell repertoires in COVID-19. Some clones are missing from TCRdb's copy, which holds only in-frame ones; the method was immunoSEQ multiplex PCR. Of 100,000 to 120,000 clones listed, about four fifths are singletons. The sample consisted of peripheral blood. The receptors were sampled from a woman of 80 years or more with acute or convalescent COVID-19.

The J gene is TRBJ2-1, the V gene TRBV19; 7 bases match TRBD1. The CDR3 is 13 residues long. J gave up 6 bases and V 5 bases, and 4 bases lay outside the gene matches. Germline V gene sequence: CDR1 LNHDA, CDR2 SQIVND (reference sequence). The CDR3 region has the DNA TGTGCCAGTAGTCGGACAGGCGGCAATGAGCAGTTCTTC. Encoded protein: CASSRTGGNEQFF.

This clone was seen only a few times. This chain links TRBV21-1 with TRBJ2-2; the table's TRBD2 call for D was not verified on the DNA. TRBV21-1 is an annotated pseudogene. CDR3 size: 20 residues. CDR3 nucleotide sequence: TGTGCCAGCAGCAAAGCGCTAGGGACTAGCGTCGTAAAGAACACCGGGGAGCTGTTTTTT. Translated: CASSKALGTSVVKNTGELFF.

V gene TRBV9 combines with J gene TRBJ1-2, with D perhaps TRBD1 (5 bases). The CDR3 consists of 16 residues. The germline gives CDR1 SGDLS, CDR2 YYNGEE. V lost 1 base and J 1 base, leaving 14 bases between the germline ends. The CDR3 region is CASSVSPGIDNYGYTF. The CDR3, as DNA: TGTGCCAGCAGCGTATCGCCAGGGATAGATAACTATGGCTACACCTTC.

The chain carries TRBV10-1 and TRBJ1-6; 8 nucleotides align to TRBD1. Losses at the gene ends were 2 bases for V and 12 bases for J; bases not matched to a gene: 9. Germline CDR1 reads WNHNN; CDR2 reads SYGVQD (reference sequence). The CDR3 has 15 residues. This CDR3 is CASSEGGTGRQPLHF. CDR3 in DNA: TGCGCCAGCAGTGAGGGCGGGACAGGACGACAACCCCTCCACTTT.

There are many counts of this clone. This rearrangement joins TRBV2 to TRBJ2-3, with D possibly being TRBD2 (6 bases). Germline CDR1 SNHLY, CDR2 FYNNEI. This CDR3 spans 15 amino acids. V was pared by 2 bases and J by 1 base, with 10 bases between. Written as DNA, the CDR3 is TGTGCCAGCAGTGAATCGGGACTGCGCACAGATACGCAGTATTTT. Its translation: CASSESGLRTDTQYF.

The genes are TRBV2 and TRBJ2-4, with TRBD2 matching over 7 bases. J gave up 5 bases and V 3 bases, and 10 bases lay outside the gene matches. This CDR3 has 16 amino acids. CDR1 SNHLY and CDR2 FYNNEI come from the germline V gene. The CDR3 loop reads CASSESYGLGENIQYF. The CDR3 DNA sequence: TGTGCCAGCAGTGAGAGCTATGGACTAGGGGAAAACATTCAGTACTTC.

The chain uses TRBV9 and TRBJ2-2; 9 bases map to TRBD2. CDR3 length: 18 residues. Germline assignment: CDR1 SGDLS and CDR2 YYNGEE. J gave up 4 bases and V 3 bases, and 13 bases lay outside the gene matches. The CDR3 region is CASSASGSGRQGTGELFF. CDR3 in DNA: TGTGCCAGCAGCGCAAGTGGGAGCGGGAGGCAGGGCACCGGGGAGCTGTTTTTT.

This clone has more than one count but fewer than ten. V is TRBV10-1 and J is TRBJ2-1, with D maybe TRBD2 (6 bases). V lost 1 base, J lost 12 bases, and 10 bases lay in between. This CDR3 has 12 residues. Germline loops: CDR1 WNHNN, CDR2 SYGVQD (reference sequence). This CDR3 reads CASSELADLQFF. The CDR3 DNA reads as TGCGCCAGCAGTGAGTTAGCGGACTTGCAGTTCTTC.

The sample holds a few counts of this clone. This chain joins TRBV9 and TRBJ1-6; 7 bases align to TRBD1. The CDR3 has 15 residues. Trimming took 4 bases from V and 8 from J; bases not matched to a gene: 9. CDR1 SGDLS and CDR2 YYNGEE come from the germline V gene. Here the CDR3 DNA reads TGTGCCAGCAGCCCAAGACAGGGCTGGGATTCACCCCTCCACTTT. Its translation: CASSPRQGWDSPLHF.

V is TRBV28 and J is TRBJ1-1, with D possibly being TRBD1 (5 bases). V gave up 7 bases and J gave up 3 bases, with 12 bases separating them. This CDR3 region has 13 residues. Germline assignment: CDR1 MDHEN and CDR2 SYDVKM. The CDR3 loop is CASKDTGDTEAFF. CDR3 in DNA: TGTGCCAGCAAGGACACGGGGGACACTGAAGCTTTCTTT.

The rearrangement links TRBV28 to TRBJ2-4, with a tentative D call TRBD1 (6 bases). V was cut by 5 bases and J by 4 bases, with 18 bases left in between. The germline gives CDR1 MDHEN, CDR2 SYDVKM. The CDR3 has 16 residues. CDR3 nucleotide sequence: TGTGCCAGCAGTAAATTACAGGGATTTTCTAAAAACATTCAGTACTTC. Its protein is CASSKLQGFSKNIQYF.

The chain's CDR3 is CASSYDAGQAFYNSPLHF. The DNA for the CDR3 is TGTGCCAGCAGTTACGACGCGGGACAGGCCTTTTATAATTCACCCCTCCACTTT. The chain uses TRBV6-2 or TRBV6-3 and TRBJ1-6; 8 bases are shared with TRBD1. V shed 2 bases and J 4 bases; nucleotides not matched to a gene: 10. The CDR3 has 18 amino acids. The germline V gene has CDR1 MNHEY and CDR2 SVGEGT.

The CDR3 coding sequence is TGTGCCAGCAGCCCGGACAGGGGGCGGCAAGAGACCCAGTACTTC. Translated: CASSPDRGRQETQYF. V gene TRBV5-4 combines with J gene TRBJ2-5, with 11 nucleotides matching TRBD1. Germline-derived CDR1 and CDR2 are SGHNT and YYREEE (reference sequence). This CDR3 region has 15 residues. V dropped 4 bases and J dropped 2; count of bases not matched to a gene: 4.

The V and J genes are TRBV4-1 and TRBJ2-7, with D uncertain. The CDR3 has 16 amino acids. Looked up from germline, CDR1 is MGHRA and CDR2 is YSYEKL. V was cut by 1 base and J by 3 bases, with 16 bases left in between. The CDR3: CASSQAATGSFYEQYF. CDR3 DNA: TGCGCCAGCAGCCAAGCTGCTACCGGGTCCTTCTACGAGCAGTACTTC.

The chain couples TRBV10-3 to TRBJ2-7, with 13 positions matching TRBD2. Germline loops: CDR1 ENHRY, CDR2 SYGVKD. V shed 4 bases, J shed 6 bases, and the junction held 6 bases outside the gene matches. The CDR3 is 15 amino acids. This CDR3 reads CAISVIGTSGIEQYF. The CDR3, as DNA: TGTGCCATCAGTGTAATAGGGACTAGCGGGATCGAGCAGTACTTC.

The chain carries TRBV9 and TRBJ2-1; weak D call: TRBD2 (6 bases). The CDR3 has 13 amino acids. The V and J ends lost 4 bases and 10 bases respectively, with 15 bases between them. Germline V gene data show CDR1 as SGDLS and CDR2 as YYNGEE. CDR3 residues: CASSPDNGGEQFF. Written as DNA, the CDR3 is TGTGCCAGCAGCCCCGATAACGGGGGAGAGCAGTTCTTC.

The chain employs TRBV30 and TRBJ1-3; D gene unclear. Germline assignment: CDR1 GTSNPN and CDR2 SVGIG (reference sequence). Trimming stripped 7 bases from V and 0 bases from J, with 10 bases between. The CDR3 has 13 amino acids. CDR3 protein: CALTQSSGNTIYF. The CDR3 DNA is TGTGCCTTAACACAGAGCTCTGGAAACACCATATATTTT. Looking up the rest from reference TRBV30 and TRBJ1-3 gives the full variable domain: SQTIHQWPATLVQPVGSPLSLECTVEGTSNPNLYWYRQAAGRGLQLLFYSVGIGQISSEVPQNLSASRPQDRQFILSSKKLLLSDSGFYLCALTQSSGNTIYFGEGSWLTVV.

The rearrangement links TRBV12-3 or TRBV12-4 to TRBJ2-1; D possibly corresponds to TRBD1 (6 bases). Trimming stripped 2 bases from V and 10 bases from J, with 9 bases between. CDR3 length: 12 amino acids. CDR3 sequence (DNA): TGTGCCAGCAGTTTACGAGGGGGAGAGCAGTTCTTC. Its protein is CASSLRGGEQFF.

This clone was picked up a small number of times. This sequence joins TRBV9 and TRBJ1-1; D may be TRBD1 (6 bases). Trimming stripped 10 bases from V and 0 bases from J, with 25 bases between. The CDR3 runs 17 residues. Germline CDR1 is SGDLS and CDR2 is YYNGEE. The DNA for the CDR3 is TGTGCCCGCGGGGGGGAAACAGGGCGGGTTGTGAACACTGAAGCTTTCTTT. It translates to CARGGETGRVVNTEAFF.

This chain connects TRBV5-5 to TRBJ2-4; 9 bases are shared with TRBD2. The CDR3 is 16 residues long. From germline, CDR1 is SGHKS and CDR2 YYEKEE (reference sequence). J lost 7 bases, V lost 2 bases, and 10 bases had no gene match. CDR3 nucleotide sequence: TGTGCCAGCAGCTTCATCCTAGCGGGATGGTTGAACATTCAGTACTTC. This codes for CASSFILAGWLNIQYF. The full variable domain, its missing parts supplied by reference TRBV5-5 and TRBJ2-4, is DAGVTQSPTHLIKTRGQQVTLRCSPISGHKSVSWYQQVLGQGPQFIFQYYEKEERGRGNFPDRFSARQFPNYSSELNVNALLLGDSALYLCASSFILAGWLNIQYFGAGTRLSVL.

This clone has just a few counts. The chain combines TRBV5-5 with TRBJ2-7, with D unclear. Per germline, CDR1 SGHKS and CDR2 YYEKEE (reference sequence). The CDR3 totals 17 residues. Trimming pared 0 bases from V and 3 bases from J, leaving 19 bases between. CDR3 amino acids: CASSLAWVSYHYYEQYF. The DNA for the CDR3 is TGTGCCAGCAGCTTGGCCTGGGTGAGCTACCACTACTACGAGCAGTACTTC. Combining the CDR3 with reference TRBV5-5 and TRBJ2-7 gives the whole variable domain DAGVTQSPTHLIKTRGQQVTLRCSPISGHKSVSWYQQVLGQGPQFIFQYYEKEERGRGNFPDRFSARQFPNYSSELNVNALLLGDSALYLCASSLAWVSYHYYEQYFGPGTRLTVT.

This clone occurred a few times. The rearrangement joins TRBV11-2 to TRBJ2-3; 8 bases match TRBD2. After removal of 1 base from V and 1 base from J, the junction contained 7 bases not matched to a gene. Germline V CDR1 and CDR2: SGHAT, FQNNGV. The CDR3 loop spans 17 amino acids. The chain's CDR3 is CASSLVMSGGGTDTQYF. The CDR3 coding sequence is TGTGCCAGCAGCTTAGTAATGTCGGGAGGGGGCACAGATACGCAGTATTTT. Full variable domain (rest looked up from reference TRBV11-2 and TRBJ2-3): EAGVAQSPRYKIIEKRQSVAFWCNPISGHATLYWYQQILGQGPKLLIQFQNNGVVDDSQLPKDRFSAERLKGVDSTLKIQPAKLEDSAVYLCASSLVMSGGGTDTQYFGPGTRLTVL.

This rearrangement joins TRBV2 to TRBJ2-5; the match to TRBD2 covers 10 bases. V dropped 8 bases and J dropped 4; count of bases not matched to a gene: 10. Germline-derived CDR1 and CDR2 are SNHLY and FYNNEI. This CDR3 region has 15 residues. The CDR3 is CASRNGLAVSETQYF. The CDR3 DNA reads TGTGCCAGCCGAAACGGACTAGCGGTGTCAGAGACCCAGTACTTC.

This chain uses TRBV3-1 (or the pseudogene TRBV3-2) with TRBJ2-7; 8 bases are a match to TRBD2. The trim removed 1 base at V and 7 bases at J, leaving 15 bases unmatched. Germline assignment: CDR1 LGHDT and CDR2 YNNKEL (reference sequence). The CDR3 is 17 residues long. The CDR3 DNA reads TGTGCCAGCAGCCAAGTCGGGGGGGCAGACCCTCTATTGGAGCAGTACGTC. Translation gives CASSQVGGADPLLEQYV.

The chain joins TRBV11-3 to TRBJ2-1; 7 bases line up with TRBD1. The CDR3 totals 16 residues. Germline V lookup: CDR1 SGHNT, CDR2 YENEEA. The V gene end was trimmed by 5 bases and the J gene end by 2 bases; junction bases not matched to a gene: 9. CDR3 residues: CASSLKQGSTYNEQFF. CDR3 nucleotides: TGTGCCAGCAGCCTAAAACAGGGGTCAACCTACAATGAGCAGTTCTTC.